A selection of T cell receptor beta chains follows, all from one sample in a study of T cell changes during pregnancy in multiple sclerosis. TCRdb keeps only in-frame clones here, not all; method: immunoSEQ multiplex PCR. The data show tens of thousands of clones, with 90% to 95% seen just once and 0.43% held by the top ten. The material was CD4+ T cells from peripheral blood mononuclear cells, obtained before pregnancy. The receptor set was obtained from a female donor with multiple sclerosis, enrolled in a pregnancy study. Each CDR3 is given with its conserved first and last residue. A D gene is named only where the DNA matches it firmly. Size is stated for part of the rows, as once, few or many counts, or as a class when the clone is expanded.

CDR3 DNA: TGTGCCAGCAGTTCCCCAGGACAGGGGCGGTCCTACGAGCAGTACTTC; CDR3 protein: CASSSPGQGRSYEQYF; D gene: TRBD1; clone size: -; V gene: TRBV28; J gene: TRBJ2-7
CDR3 DNA: TGTGCCACCAGCAGAGATTTGGGCAGGGGGAAGTTCTTC; CDR3 protein: CATSRDLGRGKFF; D gene: TRBD1; clone size: -; V gene: TRBV15; J gene: TRBJ2-1
CDR3 DNA: TGCGCCAGCAGCCGCGAGGGCAGAATGCAGAACACTGAAGCTTTCTTT; CDR3 protein: CASSREGRMQNTEAFF; D gene: -; clone size: -; V gene: TRBV4-1; J gene: TRBJ1-1
CDR3 DNA: TGTGCCATCACCGCGACAGGCAACACTGAAGCTTTCTTT; CDR3 protein: CAITATGNTEAFF; D gene: -; clone size: -; V gene: TRBV10-3; J gene: TRBJ1-1
CDR3 DNA: TGTGCCAGCAGCTCCGGGACTAGCGGGTTACCCTACGAGCAGTACTTC; CDR3 protein: CASSSGTSGLPYEQYF; D gene: TRBD2; clone size: -; V gene: TRBV7-8; J gene: TRBJ2-7
CDR3 DNA: TGTGCCAGCAGCTTAGTCGCGGGCACTGTTGAAGCTTTCTTT; CDR3 protein: CASSLVAGTVEAFF; D gene: -; clone size: few; V gene: TRBV7-8; J gene: TRBJ1-1
CDR3 DNA: TGTGCCAGTAGTATCCCCGCCGGGGAGCTGTTTTTT; CDR3 protein: CASSIPAGELFF; D gene: -; clone size: -; V gene: TRBV19; J gene: TRBJ2-2
CDR3 DNA: TGTGCCAGTAGTATGAACCGGGACAGGGACCCTACTAGCAATCAGCCCCAGCATTTT; CDR3 protein: CASSMNRDRDPTSNQPQHF; D gene: TRBD1; clone size: few; V gene: TRBV19; J gene: TRBJ1-5
CDR3 DNA: TGTGCCAGCAGCTTAGGTCAGAAAAACGGGGAGCTGTTTTTT; CDR3 protein: CASSLGQKNGELFF; D gene: -; clone size: -; V gene: TRBV7-3; J gene: TRBJ2-2
CDR3 DNA: TGTGCCAGCAGCTTACACCGGGACAGGGGCCCCTACGAGCAGTACTTC; CDR3 protein: CASSLHRDRGPYEQYF; D gene: TRBD1; clone size: once; V gene: TRBV7-2; J gene: TRBJ2-7
CDR3 DNA: TGTGCCAGTACCCATCGGGGGGAAGAGACCCAGTACTTC; CDR3 protein: CASTHRGEETQYF; D gene: TRBD2; clone size: -; V gene: TRBV19; J gene: TRBJ2-5
CDR3 DNA: TGTGCTAGTGGTCCGGGACTATCCGTCAATGAGCAGTTCTTC; CDR3 protein: CASGPGLSVNEQFF; D gene: TRBD2; clone size: -; V gene: TRBV12-5; J gene: TRBJ2-1
CDR3 DNA: TGTGCCAGCAGCTTGGCGGTAGCGGGTGGCAATGAGCAGTTCTTC; CDR3 protein: CASSLAVAGGNEQFF; D gene: TRBD2; clone size: -; V gene: TRBV11-2; J gene: TRBJ2-1
CDR3 DNA: TGTGCCACCAGGTTCGGGAGGAGCACAGATACGCAGTATTTT; CDR3 protein: CATRFGRSTDTQYF; D gene: TRBD2; clone size: -; V gene: TRBV15; J gene: TRBJ2-3
CDR3 DNA: TGCAGTGCTAGAATGCAGGATACGCAGTATTTT; CDR3 protein: CSARMQDTQYF; D gene: -; clone size: -; V gene: TRBV20-1; J gene: TRBJ2-3
CDR3 DNA: TGCAGCGTCTTAGACAGGGAACTGGACATTCAGTACTTC; CDR3 protein: CSVLDRELDIQYF; D gene: TRBD1; clone size: -; V gene: TRBV29-1; J gene: TRBJ2-4
CDR3 DNA: TGTGCCAGTAGTGTCCTAGCGTCTAGCACAGATACGCAGTATTTT; CDR3 protein: CASSVLASSTDTQYF; D gene: -; clone size: once; V gene: TRBV19; J gene: TRBJ2-3
CDR3 DNA: TGTGCTAGTGGGCCAGGACTGGGCGAGCAGTACTTC; CDR3 protein: CASGPGLGEQYF; D gene: -; clone size: -; V gene: TRBV12-5; J gene: TRBJ2-7
CDR3 DNA: TGTGCCAGCAGTACGGGACAGAGTTATGGCTACACCTTC; CDR3 protein: CASSTGQSYGYTF; D gene: TRBD1; clone size: -; V gene: TRBV6-6; J gene: TRBJ1-2
CDR3 DNA: TGTGCCAGCAGCTTCAAAAGCACGAACACCGGGGAGCTGTTTTTT; CDR3 protein: CASSFKSTNTGELFF; D gene: -; clone size: -; V gene: TRBV7-2; J gene: TRBJ2-2
CDR3 DNA: TGTGCCTGGGGGGGGTTGCGGGCGAGCTCCTACGAGCAGTACTTC; CDR3 protein: CAWGGLRASSYEQYF; D gene: -; clone size: -; V gene: TRBV30; J gene: TRBJ2-7
CDR3 DNA: TGCGCTACAGTGAACACTGAAGCTTTCTTT; CDR3 protein: CATVNTEAFF; D gene: -; clone size: -; V gene: TRBV29-1; J gene: TRBJ1-1
CDR3 DNA: TGTGCCAGCAGTGTGACAGGAACTAGCACAGATACGCAGTATTTT; CDR3 protein: CASSVTGTSTDTQYF; D gene: -; clone size: -; V gene: TRBV6-1; J gene: TRBJ2-3
CDR3 DNA: TGCGCCAGCAGCCAAGTCTCCTCAGGCCCCTACGAGCAGTACTTC; CDR3 protein: CASSQVSSGPYEQYF; D gene: -; clone size: -; V gene: TRBV4-1; J gene: TRBJ2-7
CDR3 DNA: TGTGCCAGCCTCAGGGTTTCTAATGAAAAACTGTTTTTT; CDR3 protein: CASLRVSNEKLFF; D gene: -; clone size: -; V gene: TRBV18; J gene: TRBJ1-4
CDR3 DNA: TGTGCCAGCAGCTTTTTAGCCTTCTACGAGCAGTACTTC; CDR3 protein: CASSFLAFYEQYF; D gene: -; clone size: -; V gene: TRBV7-9; J gene: TRBJ2-7
CDR3 DNA: TGTGCCAGCAGTTATTCCGGGATAGGGGATACGCAGTATTTT; CDR3 protein: CASSYSGIGDTQYF; D gene: -; clone size: -; V gene: TRBV27; J gene: TRBJ2-3
CDR3 DNA: TGTGCCAGCAGCTTAATAGCGGGGGGGATTTATGAGCAGTTCTTC; CDR3 protein: CASSLIAGGIYEQFF; D gene: TRBD2; clone size: -; V gene: TRBV7-2; J gene: TRBJ2-1
CDR3 DNA: TGTGCCAGCAACGAGTGGGGGGAAGAGACCCAGTACTTC; CDR3 protein: CASNEWGEETQYF; D gene: -; clone size: -; V gene: TRBV6-1; J gene: TRBJ2-5
CDR3 DNA: TGTGCCAGTAGTCAAGTGGGGGGACGGAGCTATGGCTACACCTTC; CDR3 protein: CASSQVGGRSYGYTF; D gene: -; clone size: once; V gene: TRBV19; J gene: TRBJ1-2
CDR3 DNA: TGTGCTAGTGCCCTCCGGGACTTGGGAAACACCGGGGAGCTGTTTTTT; CDR3 protein: CASALRDLGNTGELFF; D gene: -; clone size: -; V gene: TRBV12-5; J gene: TRBJ2-2
CDR3 DNA: TGTGCCAGCAGAACACCTAGCGGGAGGGCTTACGAGCAGTACTTC; CDR3 protein: CASRTPSGRAYEQYF; D gene: TRBD2; clone size: -; V gene: TRBV27; J gene: TRBJ2-7
CDR3 DNA: TGTGCCAGCAGCGTAGTGACAGGGGGAGAGCAGTTCTTC; CDR3 protein: CASSVVTGGEQFF; D gene: TRBD1; clone size: once; V gene: TRBV9; J gene: TRBJ2-1
CDR3 DNA: TGTGCCAGCAGGTCCGACAGGCTAGCCACAGATACGCAGTATTTT; CDR3 protein: CASRSDRLATDTQYF; D gene: -; clone size: -; V gene: TRBV6-6; J gene: TRBJ2-3
CDR3 DNA: TGTGCCAGCAGCCCCACAGGGGACGTATTTGGAAACACCATATATTTT; CDR3 protein: CASSPTGDVFGNTIYF; D gene: TRBD1; clone size: -; V gene: TRBV9; J gene: TRBJ1-3
CDR3 DNA: TGTGCCTGGAGTCGCACGGGACTACGCTCCTACGAGCAGTACTTC; CDR3 protein: CAWSRTGLRSYEQYF; D gene: TRBD2; clone size: -; V gene: TRBV30; J gene: TRBJ2-7
CDR3 DNA: TGCGCCAGCAGCCAATCCGTTAGCACAGATACGCAGTATTTT; CDR3 protein: CASSQSVSTDTQYF; D gene: -; clone size: -; V gene: TRBV4-1; J gene: TRBJ2-3
CDR3 DNA: TGCGCCAGCAGCCGAGATTACAATGAGCAGTTCTTC; CDR3 protein: CASSRDYNEQFF; D gene: -; clone size: -; V gene: TRBV5-1; J gene: TRBJ2-1
CDR3 DNA: TGTGCCAGCAGCAGTATAGGGACCGGGACTAGCGGGCGGGTCCAGTTCTTC; CDR3 protein: CASSSIGTGTSGRVQFF; D gene: TRBD2; clone size: -; V gene: TRBV27; J gene: TRBJ2-1
CDR3 DNA: TGCAGCGTTGACTCCCCCCCGGGGGAGACCCAGTACTTC; CDR3 protein: CSVDSPPGETQYF; D gene: -; clone size: -; V gene: TRBV29-1; J gene: TRBJ2-5
CDR3 DNA: TGTGCCAGCAGCTTCAAAAGGACAGGGATCTACACCTTC; CDR3 protein: CASSFKRTGIYTF; D gene: TRBD1; clone size: -; V gene: TRBV7-2; J gene: TRBJ1-2
CDR3 DNA: TGTGCCAGCAGTACCACAGTACAATCCCTCCACTTT; CDR3 protein: CASSTTVQSLHF; D gene: -; clone size: -; V gene: TRBV28; J gene: TRBJ1-6
CDR3 DNA: TGCAGTGCTAGAGATCGTAGTGAGCAGTTCTTC; CDR3 protein: CSARDRSEQFF; D gene: -; clone size: -; V gene: TRBV20-1; J gene: TRBJ2-1
CDR3 DNA: TGTGCCAGCAGCCGACCCCTAGCGACAGGGGGGAATGAGCAGTTCTTC; CDR3 protein: CASSRPLATGGNEQFF; D gene: TRBD1; clone size: -; V gene: TRBV7-9; J gene: TRBJ2-1
CDR3 DNA: TGTGCCAGCAGCCGGGGGAGGGGAGAGACCCAGTACTTC; CDR3 protein: CASSRGRGETQYF; D gene: TRBD2; clone size: -; V gene: TRBV5-6; J gene: TRBJ2-5
CDR3 DNA: TGTGCCAGCAGCAGGGATGACTATGGCTACACCTTC; CDR3 protein: CASSRDDYGYTF; D gene: -; clone size: -; V gene: TRBV2; J gene: TRBJ1-2
CDR3 DNA: TGCGCCAGCAGCTTGGAGCCAGGGGGTACTAGCACAGATACGCAGTATTTT; CDR3 protein: CASSLEPGGTSTDTQYF; D gene: TRBD1; clone size: -; V gene: TRBV5-1; J gene: TRBJ2-3
CDR3 DNA: TGCGCCAGCAGCTTCCTAGCGGGGGGCAGCACAGATACGCAGTATTTT; CDR3 protein: CASSFLAGGSTDTQYF; D gene: TRBD2; clone size: once; V gene: TRBV4-3; J gene: TRBJ2-3
CDR3 DNA: TGTGCCAGCAGCGTAGAGAGGGGGGGACAGGGGGCTGGAAACACCATATATTTT; CDR3 protein: CASSVERGGQGAGNTIYF; D gene: TRBD1; clone size: -; V gene: TRBV9; J gene: TRBJ1-3
CDR3 DNA: TGTGCCAGCAGCCCAAAAGGGACAGTATTTCACAATGAGCAGTTCTTC; CDR3 protein: CASSPKGTVFHNEQFF; D gene: TRBD1; clone size: -; V gene: TRBV7-3; J gene: TRBJ2-1
CDR3 DNA: TGTGCCATCAGTGACTTGACAGGGGCTGAGCAGTACTTC; CDR3 protein: CAISDLTGAEQYF; D gene: TRBD1; clone size: -; V gene: TRBV10-3; J gene: TRBJ2-7
CDR3 DNA: TGTGCCAGCAACTTTGACAGGGTCACTTACGAGCAGTACTTC; CDR3 protein: CASNFDRVTYEQYF; D gene: TRBD1; clone size: -; V gene: TRBV2; J gene: TRBJ2-7
CDR3 DNA: TGTGCCAGCAAAGGCAGTGGAGGTTCTAGCACAGATACGCAGTATTTT; CDR3 protein: CASKGSGGSSTDTQYF; D gene: -; clone size: -; V gene: TRBV7-2; J gene: TRBJ2-3
CDR3 DNA: TGTGCCAGCACCAATGCTATGAACACTGAAGCTTTCTTT; CDR3 protein: CASTNAMNTEAFF; D gene: -; clone size: few; V gene: TRBV28; J gene: TRBJ1-1
CDR3 DNA: TGTGCCAGCAGCGTAGGGATTAGCGGGGCCTACAATGAGCAGTTCTTC; CDR3 protein: CASSVGISGAYNEQFF; D gene: TRBD2; clone size: -; V gene: TRBV9; J gene: TRBJ2-1